These 12 T cell receptor beta chains originate from one sample sequenced in a study of blood T cells in healthy people across ages. Alongside a J-beta primer mix, a sample-barcoded 5' primer served in a second PCR lasting about 6 to 11 cycles. TCRdb reprocessed the 5' RACE reads with MiXCR, giving one entry per CDR3 protein. The table shows hundreds of thousands of distinct CDR3 sequences, with 53% occurring only once. Material for sequencing was blood. The receptors were sampled from a man aged 80 or over in good health.

This sequence joins TRBV6-2 or TRBV6-3 and TRBJ2-7, with D tentatively TRBD2 (6 bases). V lost 6 bases, J lost 1 base, and 16 bases lay in between. This CDR3 comprises 15 residues. Germline CDR1 MNHEY, CDR2 SVGEGT. CDR3 in DNA: TGTGCCAGCAGCCAAGGACGAGCGGGTTCCTACGAGCAGTACTTC. Amino acid sequence: CASSQGRAGSYEQYF.

The V call is TRBV29-1, the J call TRBJ1-2; TRBD1 aligns across 9 bases. CDR3 length: 13 amino acids. Germline V gene lookup returns CDR1 SQVTM and CDR2 ANQGSEA. V was pared by 7 bases and J by 2 bases, with 5 bases of the junction left unmatched. DNA for the CDR3: TGCAGCGCCGCGGGACAGGGAAACTATGGCTACACCTTC. Translation: CSAAGQGNYGYTF.

V is TRBV9 and J is TRBJ1-5; D not certain. This CDR3 has 13 amino acids. Trimming took off 0 bases at V and 4 bases at J, with 5 bases between the two ends. Germline CDR1 is SGDLS and CDR2 is YYNGEE. The CDR3: CASSVGQNQPQHF. DNA for the CDR3: TGTGCCAGCAGCGTAGGCCAAAATCAGCCCCAGCATTTT.

This sequence joins TRBV6-5 and TRBJ1-2, with TRBD1 matching 9 bases. J gave up 3 bases and V 5 bases, and 4 bases lay outside the gene matches. The CDR3 extends over 14 amino acids. CDR1 is MNHEY, CDR2 SVGAGI, per germline. The chain's CDR3 is CASSMGQGYYGYTF. CDR3 DNA: TGTGCCAGCAGTATGGGACAGGGCTACTATGGCTACACCTTC.

This chain connects TRBV5-1 to TRBJ2-5; TRBD2 matches at 8 bases. The V gene end was trimmed by 1 base and the J gene end by 4 bases; junction bases not matched to a gene: 3. This CDR3 is 14 amino acids long. Germline lookup yields CDR1 SGHRS and CDR2 YFSETQ. The CDR3 nucleotides read TGCGCCAGCAGCTTGCGGGAGGGGTTAGAGACCCAGTACTTC. It codes for CASSLREGLETQYF. Using reference TRBV5-1 and TRBJ2-5 for the parts outside the CDR3, the full variable domain is KAGVTQTPRYLIKTRGQQVTLSCSPISGHRSVSWYQQTPGQGLQFLFEYFSETQRNKGNFPGRFSGRQFSNSRSEMNVSTLELGDSALYLCASSLREGLETQYFGPGTRLLVL.

J is TRBJ2-6 and V is TRBV2; either TRBD1 or TRBD2 may fit D (5 bases each). Germline lookup yields CDR1 SNHLY and CDR2 FYNNEI. V dropped 6 bases and J dropped 1 base, with 16 bases sitting between them. The CDR3 length is 17 residues. The CDR3 reads CASRPEGLVSGANVLTF. The CDR3 region has the DNA TGTGCCAGCAGACCCGAGGGGCTCGTGTCTGGGGCCAACGTCCTGACTTTC.

The genes are TRBV21-1 and TRBJ2-3; TRBD1, the table's D call, lacks a check against the DNA. TRBV21-1 is tagged as a pseudogene. The CDR3 spans 16 residues. For the CDR3, the DNA is TGTGCCAGCAGCTTTATTAACAGGGCACAGCACAGATACGCGTATTTT. Its translation is CASSFINRAQHRYAYF.

V gene TRBV7-9 combines with J gene TRBJ2-7; TRBD2 agrees at 13 bases. With V trimmed by 1 base and J by 5 bases, 2 bases remained unmatched. Germline CDR1 SEHNR, CDR2 FQNEAQ (reference sequence). The CDR3 consists of 15 residues. The CDR3 loop reads CASSLGGLAGDEQYF. In DNA form, the CDR3 reads TGTGCCAGCAGCTTAGGAGGACTAGCGGGAGACGAGCAGTACTTC.

In its sample, this clonotype was seen a few times. The chain has TRBV20-1 and TRBJ2-7; D ambiguous. The CDR3 contains 13 residues. Trimming removed 6 bases from V and 2 bases from J, with 14 bases in between. Germline V gene data show CDR1 as DFQATT and CDR2 as SNEGSKA (reference sequence). This chain's CDR3 is CSAGEPGTYEQYF. CDR3 DNA: TGCAGTGCGGGTGAGCCTGGAACCTACGAGCAGTACTTC.

This clonotype was counted at least ten times. V is TRBV29-1 and J is TRBJ2-3; D could derive from TRBD1 or TRBD2 (5 bases each). The CDR3 runs 15 residues. V lost 4 bases and J lost 1, with 15 bases in between. CDR1 and CDR2 (germline): SQVTM, ANQGSEA. The CDR3 reads CSVAPMVGGTDTQYF. The CDR3 DNA is TGCAGCGTTGCCCCCATGGTGGGGGGCACAGATACGCAGTATTTT.

The V and J genes are TRBV6-5 and TRBJ1-4; TRBD1 might be the D (5 bases). Per the germline V gene, CDR1 is MNHEY and CDR2 is SVGAGI. Trimming took off 3 bases at V and 4 bases at J, with 12 bases between the two ends. The CDR3 has 15 amino acids. CDR3 loop: CASSYGGAGNEKLFF. The CDR3 DNA reads as TGTGCCAGCAGTTATGGAGGGGCCGGTAATGAAAAACTGTTTTTT.

This clonotype was found many times. V and J are TRBV12-3 or TRBV12-4 and TRBJ2-1; 11 nucleotides align to TRBD2. V was clipped by 6 bases and J by 7 bases; unmatched bases: 8. The CDR3 sequence is 15 residues long. The CDR3 DNA follows: TGTGCCAGCAGCCCCACTAGCGGGAGAGGTAATGAGCAGTTCTTC. This gives the protein CASSPTSGRGNEQFF.